Given below is one TCR beta chain in context. This clonotype was observed many times. Its cognate antigen has yet to be identified. No much larger clonotype is one base removed from it; base qualities were not supplied. The data were obtained in a study of molecular identifiers for immune sequencing clone quantification (dated by TCRdb to between 2018 and 2020). General notes on the study: For a replicate experiment, the RNA from either approximately 20,000 or 100,000 naive CD8 T cells was divided into five aliquots, and four of those aliquots went on to sequencing. The study was a methods study using CD8 T cells to benchmark molecular-identifier clustering-based TCR repertoire sequencing (MIDCIRS) and TCR RNA copy counting.

Libraries of naive CD8 T cells were generated from around 20,000 to 990,000 sorted cells, with 10%, 30% or 50% of the purified RNA used. Naive CD8 T cells, defined as CD8+CD4-CCR7+CD45RA+, were FACS-sorted into RLT Plus buffer on a BD FACSAria II. To test detection sensitivity, Jurkat RNA equal to ten TCR copies was added to samples of about 20,000-1,000,000 naive CD8 T cells. CD8 T cells were enriched using RosetteSep CD8+ T Cell Enrichment Cocktail and Ficoll-Paque, and the enriched cells then underwent ACK red cell lysis. Overall study outcomes, separate from this receptor: Highly expanded clone sizes could be underestimated if identical TCR molecules share a barcode. Spiked-in Jurkat TCR RNA equivalent to a single cell was reported to be detectable even among 800,000 to 1,000,000 naive CD8 T cells. When barcode sub-clustering was left out, chimeric consensus sequences inflated TCR diversity, with chimeras reaching as high as 47%. Modeling estimated about 2.8 recovered TCR RNA copies per cell, compared with about ten by digital PCR, which implies roughly 30% capture efficiency. Spiked-in Jurkat TCR RNA (about 10 copies' worth), which is not part of the donor repertoire, was contained in the naive libraries. In CMV-specific effector cells, clones with more than 20 RNA copies accounted for over 99% of molecules, whereas in naive cells such clones accounted for under 1%.

The library was produced with PCR. The sequencer was an Illumina HiSeq 4000. Bulk TCR libraries were generated as previously described, with the TCR primers listed in Table S5 used. The Qiagen AllPrep DNA/RNA kit was used to purify total RNA. Before any analysis, reads coming from multiple sequencing runs of the same library were combined into one pool. In the source study's methods: Only reads with exact TCR constant sequence were kept, trimmed to 150 nt, and grouped by their 12-nt molecular barcodes. Within each barcode group, reads were sub-clustered at a 15% Levenshtein threshold, and quality-weighted consensus sequences were built per RNA molecule. Non-functional sequences were filtered out, along with any lower-count sequence sitting one edit away from another sequence. Based on a fit of two negative binomial distributions, barcode sub-clusters having less than 20% of the maximum read count were discarded. TCRdb cleaned the public reads at Q25 with fastp, built clones with MiXCR and kept in-frame beta chains. When rows share a CDR3 protein, they turn into one entry using the most common DNA and genes. These V and J calls originate from TCRdb's pipeline instead of the authors' own analysis. Within this sample are some 59,000 distinct CDR3 sequences, with around 25% of them counted one time only. In total, the top ten clones hold 1.5% to 2% of the sample.

Measured from the cysteine to the phenylalanine, the CDR3 is 18 residues long. Only the CDR3 DNA stays, 54 bases, in frame from base 1. Trimming takes 0 bases off V and 0 bases off J; junction bases not matched to a gene: 8. The CDR1 and CDR2 encoded by the germline V gene are LGHNA and YNFKEQ. This TCR derives from a human donor in good health. Some libraries in this study had Jurkat cell RNA spiked in. This receptor chain uses TRBV4-2 and TRBJ2-3, with 8 bases matching TRBD2. Sequencing input: naive CD8+ T cells from blood, with Jurkat cell RNA spiked in. This specimen's cell subset or site label, interpreted: FACS-sorted CD8+CD4-CCR7+CD45RA+ naive T cells. In nucleotides, the sequence is TGTGCCAGCAGCCAAGATTATAAGCGGGAGTACAGCACAGATACGCAGTATTTT. Its protein product is CASSQDYKREYSTDTQYF.